The 17 T cell receptor beta chains below were found in one sample sequenced in a study of blood T cell repertoires in COVID-19. Sequencing was performed with immunoSEQ multiplex PCR; in TCRdb, only in-frame clones are kept and a portion is missing. The top ten clones hold about 3% of a sample with 250,000 or so clones, around 79% of them seen once. Input material: peripheral blood. Receptor source: an elderly woman with acute or convalescent COVID-19.

This clone was counted a few times. The chain recombines TRBV7-2 with TRBJ1-1; TRBD1 is a possible D gene (5 bases). V lost 3 bases, J lost 1 base, and 12 bases lay in between. This CDR3 is built from 15 residues. Germline V gene data show CDR1 as SGHTA and CDR2 as FQGNSA. The CDR3 sequence: CASSLTAQTNTEAFF. The CDR3 DNA follows: TGTGCCAGCAGCTTGACAGCCCAGACGAACACTGAAGCTTTCTTT.

The rearrangement links TRBV7-9 to TRBJ2-2; D is possibly TRBD2 (5 bases). V was trimmed by 6 bases and J by 6 bases, leaving 11 bases between them. The CDR3 runs to 13 residues. CDR1 is SEHNR and CDR2 is FQNEAQ in the germline V gene (reference sequence). CDR3 in DNA: TGTGCCAGCAGAATTGACGGGGCCGGGGAGCTGTTTTTT. Its protein is CASRIDGAGELFF.

The chain joins TRBV18 to TRBJ1-2; perhaps TRBD1 as D (5 bases). The ends were cut back, 4 bases at V and 8 bases at J, with 14 bases in the middle. Per germline, CDR1 KGHSH and CDR2 LQKENI. The CDR3 spans 13 residues. The CDR3 bases are TGTGCCAGCTCACTTCTGGGACTGCTCGGCTACACCTTC. Amino acid sequence: CASSLLGLLGYTF.

This clone was seen repeatedly, ten times or more. The rearrangement joins TRBV3-1 (or the pseudogene TRBV3-2) to TRBJ2-2; the match to TRBD1 covers 8 bases. CDR3 length equals 15 residues. With 3 bases clipped from V and 7 bases from J, the junction kept 7 bases outside the gene matches. The germline V gene has CDR1 LGHDT and CDR2 YNNKEL (reference sequence). The CDR3 DNA reads TGTGCCAGCAGCCACGGACAGGGTGGGGTCGGGGAGCTGTTTTTT. This encodes CASSHGQGGVGELFF.

The chain is built from TRBV2 and TRBJ2-7; 7 bases are a match to TRBD2. The V and J ends lost 4 bases and 2 bases, in that order; junction bases with no gene match: 5. Germline CDR1 SNHLY, CDR2 FYNNEI. This CDR3 region has 14 residues. The CDR3 spells CASSGLAVTYEQYF. CDR3 nucleotides: TGTGCCAGCAGTGGGCTAGCGGTGACCTACGAGCAGTACTTC.

V and J are TRBV19 and TRBJ1-2; 9 bases are a match to TRBD1. Germline CDR1 LNHDA, CDR2 SQIVND (reference sequence). The CDR3 covers 14 residues. The junction had 7 bases not matched to a gene; V was cut back by 4 bases and J by 7 bases. CDR3 residues: CASSTGTGISGYTF. CDR3 bases: TGTGCCAGTAGTACCGGGACAGGGATCTCTGGCTACACCTTC.

The chain has TRBV6-5 and TRBJ1-2; D is ambiguous. The CDR3 has 14 residues. The V and J ends lost 7 bases and 3 bases respectively, with 15 bases between them. Germline CDR1 reads MNHEY; CDR2 reads SVGAGI. The CDR3 coding sequence is TGTGCCAGCACCTCAGGTCCCGGGGACTATGGCTACACCTTC. Amino acids: CASTSGPGDYGYTF.

The rearrangement uses TRBV10-3 and TRBJ1-5; TRBD1 agrees at 9 bases. Looked up from germline, CDR1 is ENHRY and CDR2 is SYGVKD. Unmatched junction bases numbered 8, after V lost 10 bases and J lost 7 bases. The CDR3 extends over 13 amino acids. In DNA, the CDR3 is TGTGCCACCTCTGACAGGGGGGGCCAGCCCCAGCATTTT. Residues: CATSDRGGQPQHF.

This rearrangement joins TRBV19 to TRBJ2-7; 8 nucleotides match TRBD2. The germline V gene has CDR1 LNHDA and CDR2 SQIVND (reference sequence). V was pared by 3 bases and J by 4 bases, with 5 bases of the junction left unmatched. This CDR3 is built from 14 residues. The DNA of the CDR3 is TGTGCCAGTAGTATGTCTAGCGGGTCGTACGAGCAGTACTTC. Amino acid sequence: CASSMSSGSYEQYF. Together with reference TRBV19 and TRBJ2-7, the CDR3 gives the full variable domain: DGGITQSPKYLFRKEGQNVTLSCEQNLNHDAMYWYRQDPGQGLRLIYYSQIVNDFQKGDIAEGYSVSREKKESFPLTVTSAQKNPTAFYLCASSMSSGSYEQYFGPGTRLTVT.

This rearrangement joins TRBV29-1 to TRBJ2-3; the D is unclear. Trimming took off 4 bases at V and 0 bases at J, with 8 bases between the two ends. CDR1 SQVTM and CDR2 ANQGSEA come from the germline V gene. The CDR3 consists of 13 residues. CDR3 region: CSVAQISTDTQYF. CDR3 DNA sequence: TGCAGCGTTGCACAGATAAGCACAGATACGCAGTATTTT.

J is TRBJ2-1 and V is TRBV6-4; 11 bases map to TRBD2. The CDR3 contains 14 residues. CDR1 MRHNA and CDR2 SNTAGT come from the germline V gene. V shed 5 bases and J 8 bases; nucleotides not matched to a gene: 5. The CDR3, as DNA: TGTGCCAGCAGTCGGCTAGCGGGGGGTTATGAGCAGTTCTTC. It translates to CASSRLAGGYEQFF.

This clone turned up a few times. Additional DNA sequences in this sample encode the identical CDR3. The J gene is TRBJ1-3, the V gene TRBV7-9; the D gene is possibly TRBD1 (5 bases). The CDR3 has 16 residues. Trimming shortened V by 1 base and J by 0 bases, and 10 bases separated the two germline ends. Germline CDR1 is SEHNR and CDR2 is FQNEAQ (reference sequence). The CDR3 here is CASSLGGGYSGNTIYF. The CDR3 DNA sequence: TGTGCCAGCAGCTTAGGGGGCGGATACTCTGGAAACACCATATATTTT.

There are a few counts of this clone. V usage is TRBV12-3 or TRBV12-4 and J usage is TRBJ2-1; D possibly corresponds to TRBD1 (6 bases). This CDR3 has 12 amino acids. V was trimmed by 1 base and J by 8 bases, leaving 6 bases between them. CDR3 nucleotide sequence: TGTGCCAGCAGTTTAGACAGGGATGAGCAGTTCTTC. Protein: CASSLDRDEQFF.

The genes are TRBV18 and TRBJ1-2; no reliable D call. The CDR3 extends over 13 amino acids. The V end was cut by 2 bases, the J end by 4 bases, with 8 bases between. The germline gives CDR1 KGHSH, CDR2 LQKENI. The CDR3 DNA is TGTGCCAGCTCACCAGAGGTCTCCTATGGCTACACCTTC. Protein sequence: CASSPEVSYGYTF.

A single count supports this clone. This sequence joins TRBV7-3 and TRBJ1-6; possible D gene TRBD1, 5 bases. CDR1 is SGHTA and CDR2 is FQGTGA in the germline V gene. V shed 1 base and J shed 10 bases, with 8 bases lying between them. CDR3 length: 13 residues. In DNA, the CDR3 is TGTGCCAGCAGCTTAATCGGGGGATCACCCCTCCACTTT. Translation: CASSLIGGSPLHF.

The V and J genes are TRBV6-2 or TRBV6-3 and TRBJ2-5, with TRBD1 as a possible D gene (6 bases). Per germline, CDR1 MNHEY and CDR2 SVGEGT. The CDR3 length is 15 residues. The V gene lost 5 bases and the J gene lost 4 bases, with 17 bases spanning the gap. The CDR3 region is CASSPPTGTPETQYF. The CDR3 DNA follows: TGTGCCAGCAGTCCGCCCACAGGGACCCCAGAGACCCAGTACTTC.

The rearrangement links TRBV9 to TRBJ1-1, with D unclear. V was shortened by 0 bases and J by 0 bases, with 15 bases between the two germline ends. Germline V gene data show CDR1 as SGDLS and CDR2 as YYNGEE. The CDR3 runs to 17 residues. CDR3 amino acids: CASSVGTGSAMNTEAFF. The DNA of the CDR3 is TGTGCCAGCAGCGTAGGAACGGGTTCCGCCATGAACACTGAAGCTTTCTTT.